The source of this T cell receptor (beta chain) is a study of cytomegalovirus exposure and HLA in healthy donors. The PCR ran on 60 Vbeta and 13 Jbeta primers. Sequenced by immunoSEQ multiplex PCR; TCRdb stores in-frame clones only, minus some. The repertoire consists of 200,000 or so clones, with 76% occurring once and the leading ten covering 0.63%. V was pared by 2 bases and J by 1 base, with 7 bases of the junction left unmatched. The germline CDR1 and CDR2 sequences are SGHRS and YFSETQ. The length of the CDR3 is 16 residues. V and J are TRBV5-1 and TRBJ2-7; the match to TRBD1 covers 9 bases. The sequenced sample was PBMCs. The TCR sequence derives from a man younger than 30 in good health and CMV-seronegative. CDR3 bases: TGCGCCAGCAGCTTAATCGGGACAGGGTCTTCCTACGAGCAGTACTTC. This gives the protein CASSLIGTGSSYEQYF.